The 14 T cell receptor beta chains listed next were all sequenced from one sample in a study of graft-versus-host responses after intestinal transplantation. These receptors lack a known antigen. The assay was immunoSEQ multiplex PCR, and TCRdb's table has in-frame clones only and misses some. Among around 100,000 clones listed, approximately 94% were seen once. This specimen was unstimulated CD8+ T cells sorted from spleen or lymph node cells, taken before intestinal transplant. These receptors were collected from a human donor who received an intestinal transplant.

The CDR3 DNA reads as TGCAGTGCAGGTTGGGCGGGCCCCGGGTACGAGCAGTACTTC. This encodes CSAGWAGPGYEQYF. This chain joins TRBV29-1 and TRBJ2-7, with D possibly being TRBD2 (5 bases). The germline V gene encodes CDR1 SQVTM and CDR2 ANQGSEA. The CDR3 extends over 14 amino acids.

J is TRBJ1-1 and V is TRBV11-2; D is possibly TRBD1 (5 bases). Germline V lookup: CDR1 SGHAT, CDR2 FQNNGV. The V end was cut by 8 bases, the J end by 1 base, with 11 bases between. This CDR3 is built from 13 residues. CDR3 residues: CASPGEENTEAFF. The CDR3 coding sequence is TGTGCCAGCCCGGGGGAAGAGAACACTGAAGCTTTCTTT.

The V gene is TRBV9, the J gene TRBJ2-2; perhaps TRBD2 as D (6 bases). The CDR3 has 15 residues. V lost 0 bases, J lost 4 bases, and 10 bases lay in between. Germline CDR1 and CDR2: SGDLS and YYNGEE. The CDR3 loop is CASSVGGVPTGELFF. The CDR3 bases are TGTGCCAGCAGCGTAGGGGGGGTTCCCACCGGGGAGCTGTTTTTT.

CDR3 bases: TGTGCCAGCAGCTCCTATGAGGGGACCCAGTACTTC. Translating it yields CASSSYEGTQYF. The rearrangement uses TRBV13 and TRBJ2-5; weak D call: TRBD2 (5 bases). The germline gives CDR1 PRHDT, CDR2 FYEKMQ (reference sequence). The CDR3 runs to 12 residues. Between the trimmed V and J ends, which lost 4 bases and 7 bases, there was a span of 10 bases. The full variable domain, rest sourced from reference TRBV13 and TRBJ2-5, is AAGVIQSPRHLIKEKRETATLKCYPIPRHDTVYWYQQGPGQDPQFLISFYEKMQSDKGSIPDRFSAQQFSDYHSELNMSSLELGDSALYFCASSSYEGTQYFGPGTRLLVL.

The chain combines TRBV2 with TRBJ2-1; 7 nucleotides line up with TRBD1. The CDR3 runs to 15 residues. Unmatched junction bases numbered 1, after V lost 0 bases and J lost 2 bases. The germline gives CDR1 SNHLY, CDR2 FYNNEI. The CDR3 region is CASSEAQGAYNEQFF. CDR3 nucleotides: TGTGCCAGCAGTGAAGCGCAGGGGGCCTACAATGAGCAGTTCTTC.

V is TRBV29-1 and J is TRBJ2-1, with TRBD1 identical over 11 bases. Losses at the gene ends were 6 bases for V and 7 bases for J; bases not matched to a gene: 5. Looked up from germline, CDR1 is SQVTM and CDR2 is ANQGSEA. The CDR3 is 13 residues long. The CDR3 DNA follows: TGCAGCGTCAGGGACAGGGGGGGGAATGAGCAGTTCTTC. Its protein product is CSVRDRGGNEQFF.

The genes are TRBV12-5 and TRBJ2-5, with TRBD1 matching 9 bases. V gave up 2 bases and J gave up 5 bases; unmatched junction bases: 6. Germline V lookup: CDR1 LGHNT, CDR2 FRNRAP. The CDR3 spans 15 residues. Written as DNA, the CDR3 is TGTGCTAGTGGTTTGTCCCGCGACAGGGGGGAGACCCAGTACTTC. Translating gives CASGLSRDRGETQYF.

CDR3 in DNA: TGCGCCAGCAGCCAAGATGGGACAGGTATTGCGGCGGATACGCAGTATTTT. Translation gives CASSQDGTGIAADTQYF. The J gene is TRBJ2-3, the V gene TRBV4-1; 8 nucleotides match TRBD1. Germline CDR1 is MGHRA and CDR2 is YSYEKL. V trimming: 0 bases; J trimming: 6 bases; junction bases outside the gene matches: 11. The CDR3 is 17 residues long.

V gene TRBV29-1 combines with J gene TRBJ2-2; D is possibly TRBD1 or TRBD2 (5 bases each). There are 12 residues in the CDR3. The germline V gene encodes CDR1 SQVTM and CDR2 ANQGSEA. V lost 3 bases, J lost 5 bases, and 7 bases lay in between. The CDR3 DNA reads TGCAGCGTTGACAGGGAGACCGGGGAGCTGTTTTTT. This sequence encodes CSVDRETGELFF.

CDR3 amino acids: CATLLTGGGGTEAFF. CDR3 in DNA: TGTGCCACCCTTCTGACAGGGGGTGGAGGCACTGAAGCTTTCTTT. The gene calls are TRBV19 and TRBJ1-1; TRBD1 agrees at 9 bases. Looked up from germline, CDR1 is LNHDA and CDR2 is SQIVND (reference sequence). CDR3 length: 15 residues. The trim removed 10 bases at V and 4 bases at J, leaving 13 bases unmatched.

CDR3 nucleotides: TGTGCCAGCAAAACCTTCCAAGAGACCCAGTACTTC. Residues: CASKTFQETQYF. V gene TRBV6-1 combines with J gene TRBJ2-5; D remains unclear. The ends were cut back, 7 bases at V and 1 base at J, with 7 bases in the middle. The CDR3 contains 12 residues. Germline V gene sequence: CDR1 MNHNS, CDR2 SASEGT.

The CDR3 protein is CASGLVAGGYNEQFF. DNA of the CDR3: TGTGCTAGTGGTTTGGTAGCGGGGGGCTACAATGAGCAGTTCTTC. V and J are TRBV12-5 and TRBJ2-1, with 9 bases lining up with TRBD2. Trimming cost V 0 bases and J 3 bases; bases outside gene matches: 0. CDR1 is LGHNT and CDR2 is FRNRAP in the germline V gene. The CDR3 totals 15 residues.

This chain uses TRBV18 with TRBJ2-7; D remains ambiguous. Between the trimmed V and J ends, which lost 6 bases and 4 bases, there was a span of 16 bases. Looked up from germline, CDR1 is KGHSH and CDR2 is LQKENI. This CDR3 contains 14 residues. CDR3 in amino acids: CASSFLEESYEQYF. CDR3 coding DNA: TGTGCCAGCTCCTTTTTAGAGGAGAGTTACGAGCAGTACTTC.

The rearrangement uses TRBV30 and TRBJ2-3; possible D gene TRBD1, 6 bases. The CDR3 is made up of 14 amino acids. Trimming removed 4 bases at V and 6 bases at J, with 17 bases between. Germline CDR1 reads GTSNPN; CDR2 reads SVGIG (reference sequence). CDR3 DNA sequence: TGTGCCTGGACCGATCAATTTAGGGGGGATACGCAGTATTTT. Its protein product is CAWTDQFRGDTQYF.